What follows is one TCR beta chain and its context. What it recognizes is unknown. These data originate in a study of T cell responses to AZD1222 COVID-19 vaccine. Study findings and constraints: Compared with day 0, the breadth and depth of the Spike-specific TCR repertoire rose significantly after two doses of AZD1222. Across the whole spike, CD4 TCRs peaked at regions 160-218 and 743-854.

Only in-frame clones appear in the TCRdb table, and some are missing; sequencing was by immunoSEQ multiplex PCR. Here the sample spans 65,000 to 100,000 clones, about 88% being singletons. Recipients boosted at about 4 weeks or about 12 weeks are pooled. The clonotype originates from an adult who received the AZD1222 COVID-19 vaccine. The sample here was peripheral blood, taken 28 days after the second AZD1222 dose.

The CDR3 DNA reads TGTGCCAGCAGTTTAGCGGAGGATACGCAGTATTTT. It is translated as CASSLAEDTQYF. V gene TRBV12-3 or TRBV12-4 combines with J gene TRBJ2-3; D unresolved. The V gene lost 0 bases and the J gene lost 6 bases, with 4 bases spanning the gap. This CDR3 comprises 12 residues.